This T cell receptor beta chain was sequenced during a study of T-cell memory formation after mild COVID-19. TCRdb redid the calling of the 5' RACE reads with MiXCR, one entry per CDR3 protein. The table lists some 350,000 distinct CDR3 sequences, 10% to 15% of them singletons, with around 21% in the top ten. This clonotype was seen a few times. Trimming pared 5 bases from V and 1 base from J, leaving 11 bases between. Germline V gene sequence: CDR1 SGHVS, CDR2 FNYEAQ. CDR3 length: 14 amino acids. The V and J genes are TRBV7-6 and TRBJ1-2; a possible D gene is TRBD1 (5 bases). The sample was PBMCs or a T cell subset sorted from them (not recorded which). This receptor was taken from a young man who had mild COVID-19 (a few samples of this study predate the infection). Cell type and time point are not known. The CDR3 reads CASSPRQSNYGYTF. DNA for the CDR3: TGTGCCAGCAGCCCGAGACAGAGTAACTATGGCTACACCTTC.